These 30 T cell receptor beta chains came from one sample sequenced in a study of blood T cell repertoires in COVID-19. Sequencing was performed with immunoSEQ multiplex PCR; in TCRdb, only in-frame clones are kept and a portion is missing. The sample includes under 150,000 clones, 88% seen only once; the top ten take 2.3%. The sequenced sample was peripheral blood. These TCRs come from a human donor in a cohort sampled during active COVID-19.

The rearrangement joins TRBV28 to TRBJ2-7; TRBD2 agrees at 8 bases. After removal of 10 bases from V and 7 bases from J, the junction contained 12 bases not matched to a gene. Germline-derived CDR1 and CDR2 are MDHEN and SYDVKM. The CDR3 extends over 13 amino acids. The DNA of the CDR3 is TGTGCCATCGGGAGGGGGTCTGGATGGGAGCAGTACTTC. This translates into CAIGRGSGWEQYF.

The chain carries TRBV5-1 and TRBJ1-1; no firm D call. There are 12 residues in the CDR3. Per the germline V gene, CDR1 is SGHRS and CDR2 is YFSETQ. V was pared by 7 bases and J by 8 bases, with 15 bases between. CDR3 residues: CASRLTTGEAFF. In DNA form, the CDR3 reads TGCGCCAGCCGTCTGACGACGGGAGAAGCTTTCTTT. Full variable domain (remainder filled in from reference TRBV5-1 and TRBJ1-1): KAGVTQTPRYLIKTRGQQVTLSCSPISGHRSVSWYQQTPGQGLQFLFEYFSETQRNKGNFPGRFSGRQFSNSRSEMNVSTLELGDSALYLCASRLTTGEAFFGQGTRLTVV.

V and J are TRBV9 and TRBJ1-3; TRBD1 is a possible D gene (6 bases). V lost 0 bases and J lost 2, with 9 bases in between. The CDR3 consists of 15 residues. In germline, CDR1 is SGDLS, CDR2 YYNGEE. CDR3 amino acids: CASSVAGQTGNTIYF. In nucleotides, the CDR3 is TGTGCCAGCAGCGTAGCGGGACAAACTGGAAACACCATATATTTT. Together with reference TRBV9 and TRBJ1-3, the CDR3 gives the full variable domain: DSGVTQTPKHLITATGQRVTLRCSPRSGDLSVYWYQQSLDQGLQFLIQYYNGEERAKGNILERFSAQQFPDLHSELNLSSLELGDSALYFCASSVAGQTGNTIYFGEGSWLTVV.

This clone was found a few times. V is TRBV6-2 or TRBV6-3 and J is TRBJ2-3; 8 bases fit TRBD2. The CDR3 contains 17 residues. Germline CDR1 and CDR2: MNHEY and SVGEGT. The V and J ends lost 4 bases and 2 bases, in that order; junction bases with no gene match: 11. CDR3 in DNA: TGTGCCAGCAGTTCCGACACGGGGGGGCCATACACAGATACGCAGTATTTT. It is translated as CASSSDTGGPYTDTQYF.

On this clone: This may be a read error: a much more frequent sequence differs by one nucleotide. V usage is TRBV7-3 and J usage is TRBJ1-1, with D hard to call. V dropped 2 bases and J dropped 1 base, with 5 bases sitting between them. Germline V gene sequence: CDR1 SGHTA, CDR2 FQGTGA. The CDR3 has 13 amino acids. This CDR3 is CASSLSENTEAFF. The CDR3 DNA reads TGTGCCAGCAGCTTATCAGAGAACACTGAAGCTTTCTTT.

The chain links TRBV5-6 to TRBJ1-3; no definite D call. CDR3 size: 17 residues. Trimming removed 0 bases from V and 2 bases from J, with 15 bases in between. Germline V CDR1 and CDR2: SGHDT, YYEEEE. The CDR3 nucleotides are TGTGCCAGCAGCTTGGAAGGACGCCGGAGGCCTGGAAACACCATATATTTT. Its protein is CASSLEGRRRPGNTIYF.

This chain connects TRBV24-1 to TRBJ2-1; 11 bases fit TRBD1. The length of the CDR3 is 17 residues. Germline CDR1 KGHDR, CDR2 SFDVKD. V was clipped by 7 bases and J by 8 bases; unmatched bases: 15. This CDR3 reads CATSRDRGTSGRDEQFF. The CDR3 DNA is TGTGCCACCAGCCGGGACAGGGGGACTAGTGGACGCGATGAGCAGTTCTTC.

This clone was counted between two and nine times. The rearrangement joins TRBV5-6 to TRBJ1-6; 10 bases are shared with TRBD1. Trimming removed 0 bases from V and 9 bases from J; junction bases left unmatched: 3. Germline CDR1 reads SGHDT; CDR2 reads YYEEEE. The CDR3 length is 15 residues. The CDR3 DNA follows: TGTGCCAGCAGCTTGGCCGGGACAGGGGTTTCACCCCTCCACTTT. Translation gives CASSLAGTGVSPLHF. The full variable domain, completed using reference TRBV5-6 and TRBJ1-6, is DAGVTQSPTHLIKTRGQQVTLRCSPKSGHDTVSWYQQALGQGPQFIFQYYEEEERQRGNFPDRFSGHQFPNYSSELNVNALLLGDSALYLCASSLAGTGVSPLHFGNGTRLTVT.

This clone was seen just once. The J gene is TRBJ1-2, the V gene TRBV7-9, with 9 bases fitting TRBD1. Germline assignment: CDR1 SEHNR and CDR2 FQNEAQ (reference sequence). Trimming took 5 bases from V and 8 from J; bases not matched to a gene: 9. The CDR3 has 14 amino acids. CDR3 sequence reads: CASSLSGTGNGYTF. The CDR3, as DNA: TGTGCCAGCAGCCTCTCAGGGACAGGGAACGGCTACACCTTC.

The V gene is TRBV5-1, the J gene TRBJ2-6; 13 bases fit TRBD2. The ends lost 6 bases at V and 1 base at J; junction bases unmatched: 4. CDR1 is SGHRS, CDR2 YFSETQ, per germline. CDR3 size: 17 residues. In DNA form, the CDR3 reads TGCGCCAGCACCGGACTAGCGGGAGATTCTGGGGCCAACGTCCTGACTTTC. Residues: CASTGLAGDSGANVLTF.

The V gene is TRBV11-2, the J gene TRBJ2-1, with D maybe TRBD2 (5 bases). Germline lookup yields CDR1 SGHAT and CDR2 FQNNGV. The CDR3 totals 17 residues. Trimming removed 6 bases from V and 1 base from J, with 19 bases in between. The CDR3 DNA sequence: TGTGCCAGCAGGCCAAGGGCGGGTATGAGTTCCTACAATGAGCAGTTCTTC. Protein: CASRPRAGMSSYNEQFF.

The chain recombines TRBV30 with TRBJ2-1, with D possibly being TRBD1 (6 bases). Trimming pared 4 bases from V and 8 bases from J, leaving 15 bases between. The CDR3 runs 13 residues. Looked up from germline, CDR1 is GTSNPN and CDR2 is SVGIG (reference sequence). CDR3 protein: CAWTQGLSDEQFF. The CDR3 coding sequence is TGTGCCTGGACCCAGGGGCTAAGCGATGAGCAGTTCTTC.

The chain joins TRBV2 to TRBJ1-5; D gene unclear. CDR1 is SNHLY, CDR2 FYNNEI, per germline. V was cut by 1 base and J by 6 bases, with 7 bases left in between. This CDR3 region has 13 residues. The CDR3 nucleotides read TGTGCCAGCAGTGAAGGAGGAAGTCAGCCCCAGCATTTT. Its protein product is CASSEGGSQPQHF.

The rearrangement links TRBV3-1 (or the pseudogene TRBV3-2) to TRBJ2-5, with a possible D match to TRBD2 (7 bases). CDR3 length: 15 amino acids. Germline V CDR1 and CDR2: LGHDT, YNNKEL (reference sequence). The germline V and J ends were trimmed by 1 base and 5 bases, with 14 bases remaining between them. For the CDR3, the DNA is TGTGCCAGCAGCCAAGGGGGGGGGCCCGCGGAGACCCAGTACTTC. Protein sequence: CASSQGGGPAETQYF.

This clone came up a few times. The CDR3 DNA reads TGTGCCAGCAGCAGTGGGACAGGGGGCTTTAGCAATCAGCCCCAGCATTTT. Protein product: CASSSGTGGFSNQPQHF. The V gene is TRBV7-9, the J gene TRBJ1-5; TRBD1 matches 12 bases. V shed 5 bases, J shed 0 bases, and the junction held 5 bases outside the gene matches. This CDR3 region has 17 residues. Germline lookup yields CDR1 SEHNR and CDR2 FQNEAQ (reference sequence).

The chain uses TRBV24-1 and TRBJ2-3; 9 positions agree with TRBD1. Germline loops: CDR1 KGHDR, CDR2 SFDVKD. The CDR3 is 15 amino acids. Trimming at V came to 5 bases and at J to 1 base, leaving 3 bases not matched to a gene. The CDR3 here is CATSANRGRTDTQYF. The DNA of the CDR3 is TGTGCCACCAGTGCCAACAGGGGGCGCACAGATACGCAGTATTTT.

The chain uses TRBV28 and TRBJ1-5; 7 bases fit TRBD1. This CDR3 has 14 residues. With V trimmed by 5 bases and J by 3 bases, 4 bases remained unmatched. Germline CDR1 MDHEN, CDR2 SYDVKM. The CDR3 coding sequence is TGTGCCAGCAGTAGGACAGGTACCAATCAGCCCCAGCATTTT. As protein: CASSRTGTNQPQHF. The full variable domain, with the rest looked up from reference TRBV28 and TRBJ1-5, is DVKVTQSSRYLVKRTGEKVFLECVQDMDHENMFWYRQDPGLGLRLIYFSYDVKMKEKGDIPEGYSVSREKKERFSLILESASTNQTSMYLCASSRTGTNQPQHFGDGTRLSIL.

The chain uses TRBV9 and TRBJ2-6; 8 bases match TRBD1. Per germline, CDR1 SGDLS and CDR2 YYNGEE. Unmatched junction bases numbered 21, after V lost 5 bases and J lost 8 bases. The CDR3 is 19 residues long. The CDR3 loop is CASSKGPTGVGLGPNVLTF. DNA for the CDR3: TGTGCCAGCAGTAAAGGTCCGACAGGGGTCGGTCTTGGCCCCAACGTCCTGACTTTC.

The chain recombines TRBV7-3 with TRBJ1-2, with TRBD1 as a possible D gene (6 bases). This CDR3 contains 16 residues. Germline values: CDR1 SGHTA, CDR2 FQGTGA. The germline V and J ends were trimmed by 0 bases and 4 bases, with 15 bases remaining between them. CDR3: CASSLTADRGGYGYTF. In DNA, the CDR3 is TGTGCCAGCAGCTTAACGGCCGACAGAGGGGGCTATGGCTACACCTTC.

This clone was observed a single time. The V and J genes are TRBV6-1 and TRBJ2-2; D ambiguous. Looked up from germline, CDR1 is MNHNS and CDR2 is SASEGT. V lost 0 bases and J 4 bases, leaving 12 bases between the germline ends. The CDR3 spans 16 residues. This chain's CDR3 is CASSEAQRWATGELFF. CDR3 in DNA: TGTGCCAGCAGTGAAGCTCAACGATGGGCCACCGGGGAGCTGTTTTTT.

The chain is built from TRBV12-2 and TRBJ1-5; the DNA was not used to check the table's D call, TRBD1. TRBV12-2 is recorded as a pseudogene. This CDR3 spans 17 amino acids. This CDR3 is CASRLVTRGPVNQPQHF. CDR3 DNA sequence: TGTGCAAGTCGCTTAGTAACTAGGGGGCCCGTCAATCAGCCCCAGCATTTT.

The CDR3 protein is CASSQTGPDSPLHF. In DNA form, the CDR3 reads TGTGCCAGCAGCCAAACAGGGCCTGATTCACCCCTCCACTTT. J is TRBJ1-6 and V is TRBV6-2 or TRBV6-3; possibly TRBD1 for D (6 bases). Deletions cut 6 bases from V and 8 bases from J, with 14 bases between. Looked up from germline, CDR1 is MNHEY and CDR2 is SVGEGT. The CDR3 is made up of 14 amino acids.

This clone has a handful of counts. The rearrangement uses TRBV28 and TRBJ1-6; 7 bases fit TRBD1. CDR3 length: 14 residues. V gave up 6 bases and J gave up 7 bases; unmatched junction bases: 6. Germline CDR1 reads MDHEN; CDR2 reads SYDVKM. CDR3 protein: CASRLGQSNSPLHF. The DNA of the CDR3 is TGTGCCAGCAGGCTGGGACAGAGCAATTCACCCCTCCACTTT.

The CDR3 region is CASSATSGDQETQYF. Here the CDR3 DNA reads TGTGCCAGCAGCGCGACTAGCGGGGACCAAGAGACCCAGTACTTC. This sequence joins TRBV9 and TRBJ2-5; 11 positions agree with TRBD2. V was pared by 3 bases and J by 0 bases, with 1 base of the junction left unmatched. Germline CDR1 reads SGDLS; CDR2 reads YYNGEE. The CDR3 extends over 15 amino acids.

The CDR3 loop reads CASSPRSADREHGYTF. The CDR3 region has the DNA TGTGCCAGCTCACCACGCAGCGCTGACAGGGAACATGGCTACACCTTC. The chain is built from TRBV18 and TRBJ1-2; 7 nucleotides line up with TRBD1. CDR1 is KGHSH, CDR2 LQKENI, per germline. This CDR3 spans 16 amino acids. V gave up 1 base and J gave up 6 bases; unmatched junction bases: 11. Looking up the rest from reference TRBV18 and TRBJ1-2 gives the full variable domain: NAGVMQNPRHLVRRRGQEARLRCSPMKGHSHVYWYRQLPEEGLKFMVYLQKENIIDESGMPKERFSAEFPKEGPSILRIQQVVRGDSAAYFCASSPRSADREHGYTFGSGTRLTVV.

The chain links TRBV24-1 to TRBJ2-3; D is undetermined. Deletions cut 5 bases from V and 5 bases from J, with 10 bases between. CDR3 length: 13 residues. The V gene's germline CDR1 is KGHDR and CDR2 SFDVKD. The chain's CDR3 is CATSGSDKDTQYF. DNA for the CDR3: TGTGCCACCAGTGGTTCAGACAAAGATACGCAGTATTTT.

This clone appeared a single time. The J gene is TRBJ2-7, the V gene TRBV10-3; TRBD2 matches at 12 bases. The CDR3 length is 15 residues. Germline V gene data show CDR1 as ENHRY and CDR2 as SYGVKD. The V gene end was trimmed by 3 bases and the J gene end by 2 bases; junction bases not matched to a gene: 2. CDR3 nucleotides: TGTGCCATCAGTGATCCTAGCGGGGGGGCCTACGAGCAGTACTTC. Its protein is CAISDPSGGAYEQYF.

The chain links TRBV6-7 to TRBJ1-2; possible D gene TRBD1, 6 bases. TRBV6-7 is identified as an open reading frame with a role that is uncertain. The V and J ends lost 0 bases and 8 bases respectively, with 19 bases between them. The length of the CDR3 is 16 residues. The CDR3 loop is CASSYSIGGRLRGYTF. The CDR3 coding sequence is TGTGCCAGCAGTTACTCGATCGGGGGGCGCCTGAGGGGCTACACCTTC.

The chain links TRBV7-2 to TRBJ1-6, with 9 bases fitting TRBD1. The CDR3 is 14 amino acids. CDR1 SGHTA and CDR2 FQGNSA come from the germline V gene. After removal of 4 bases from V and 11 bases from J, the junction contained 6 bases not matched to a gene. Written as DNA, the CDR3 is TGTGCCAGCAGCTCGGACAGGGGAAGTACACCCCTCCACTTT. Protein: CASSSDRGSTPLHF.

The chain joins TRBV3-1 (or the pseudogene TRBV3-2) to TRBJ2-7; the D is unclear. The V gene's germline CDR1 is LGHDT and CDR2 YNNKEL (reference sequence). This CDR3 region has 12 residues. Trimming cost V 1 base and J 3 bases, with 4 bases left between them. CDR3 nucleotide sequence: TGTGCCAGCAGCCAAGTCGGCTACGAGCAGTACTTC. This gives the protein CASSQVGYEQYF.